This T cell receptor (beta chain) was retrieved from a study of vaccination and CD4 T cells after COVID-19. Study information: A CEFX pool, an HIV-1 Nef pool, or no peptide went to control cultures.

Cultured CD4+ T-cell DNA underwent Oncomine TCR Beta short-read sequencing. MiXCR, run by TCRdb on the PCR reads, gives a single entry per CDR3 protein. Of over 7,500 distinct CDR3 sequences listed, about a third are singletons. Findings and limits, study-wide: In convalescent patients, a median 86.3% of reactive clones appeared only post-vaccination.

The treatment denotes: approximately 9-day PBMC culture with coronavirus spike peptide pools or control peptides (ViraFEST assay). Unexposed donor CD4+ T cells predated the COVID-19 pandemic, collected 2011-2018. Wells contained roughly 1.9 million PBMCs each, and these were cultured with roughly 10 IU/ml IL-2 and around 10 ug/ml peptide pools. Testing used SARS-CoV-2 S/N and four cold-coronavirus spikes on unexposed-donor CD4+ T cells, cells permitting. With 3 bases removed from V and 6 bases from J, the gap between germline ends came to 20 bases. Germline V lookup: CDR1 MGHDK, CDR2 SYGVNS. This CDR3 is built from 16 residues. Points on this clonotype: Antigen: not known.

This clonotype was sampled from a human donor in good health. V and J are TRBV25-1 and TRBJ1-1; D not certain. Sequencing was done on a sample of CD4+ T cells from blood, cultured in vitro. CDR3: CASSEEASPLAAEAFF. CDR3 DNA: TGTGCCAGCAGTGAGGAGGCTAGTCCTCTCGCCGCTGAAGCTTTCTTT. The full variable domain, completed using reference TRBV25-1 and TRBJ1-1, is EADIYQTPRYLVIGTGKKITLECSQTMGHDKMYWYQQDPGMELHLIHYSYGVNSTEKGDLSSESTVSRIRTEHFPLTLESARPSHTSQYLCASSEEASPLAAEAFFGQGTRLTVV.